These 8 T cell receptor beta chains share one sample of origin, sequenced in a study of blood T cell repertoires in COVID-19. Profiled with immunoSEQ multiplex PCR; TCRdb holds only in-frame clones, not every one. The sample consists of under 250,000 clones, approximately 85% of them appearing once. The specimen was peripheral blood. All receptors derive from a woman in her sixties or seventies with COVID-19, enrolled during active disease.

The chain uses TRBV5-1 and TRBJ2-1, with D unresolved. The CDR3 length is 17 residues. From germline, CDR1 is SGHRS and CDR2 YFSETQ. Trimming pared 0 bases from V and 0 bases from J, leaving 13 bases between. The CDR3: CASSLESVASSYNEQFF. The CDR3 DNA is TGCGCCAGCAGCTTGGAGTCGGTCGCTTCCTCCTACAATGAGCAGTTCTTC. The full variable domain, its missing parts supplied by reference TRBV5-1 and TRBJ2-1, is KAGVTQTPRYLIKTRGQQVTLSCSPISGHRSVSWYQQTPGQGLQFLFEYFSETQRNKGNFPGRFSGRQFSNSRSEMNVSTLELGDSALYLCASSLESVASSYNEQFFGPGTRLTVL.

The gene calls are TRBV9 and TRBJ2-1; D possibly corresponds to TRBD2 (6 bases). Per the germline V gene, CDR1 is SGDLS and CDR2 is YYNGEE. Between the trimmed V and J ends, which lost 3 bases and 5 bases, there was a span of 12 bases. The CDR3 contains 14 residues. The CDR3 spells CASSGGLQDNEQFF. The CDR3 DNA sequence: TGTGCCAGCAGCGGGGGACTCCAAGACAATGAGCAGTTCTTC.

Turning to this clone: Compared with germline, one end of the junction differs, possibly owing to a read error. The chain couples TRBV7-7 to TRBJ2-3; D gene unclear. The CDR3 has 15 residues. Germline-derived CDR1 and CDR2 are SSHAT and FNYEAQ (reference sequence). The CDR3 coding sequence is TGTGCTAGCAGCTTAGAAAAGCCTGACAACTCTCCTCAGTATTTT. Amino acids: CASSLEKPDNSPQYF.

V usage is TRBV7-2 and J usage is TRBJ1-2; D gene ambiguous. Germline-derived CDR1 and CDR2 are SGHTA and FQGNSA. Trimming removed 5 bases from V and 8 bases from J, with 18 bases in between. The CDR3 is 14 residues long. CDR3: CASSPPGSYEGYTF. Written as DNA, the CDR3 is TGTGCCAGCAGCCCCCCGGGGTCTTACGAAGGCTACACCTTC.

The chain combines TRBV7-2 with TRBJ2-4; 12 bases are a match to TRBD2. The CDR3 consists of 16 residues. Per the germline V gene, CDR1 is SGHTA and CDR2 is FQGNSA. Trimming removed 4 bases from V and 6 bases from J; junction bases left unmatched: 7. The DNA of the CDR3 is TGTGCCAGCAGCTCGGCTAGCGGGGGGGGTGGAAACATTCAGTACTTC. Amino acid sequence: CASSSASGGGGNIQYF.

This clone occurred once. V is TRBV19 and J is TRBJ1-3; possibly TRBD1 for D (6 bases). V lost 5 bases and J 1 base, leaving 12 bases between the germline ends. In germline, CDR1 is LNHDA, CDR2 SQIVND (reference sequence). The CDR3 contains 15 residues. The CDR3 is CASSSSGDSGNTIYF. The CDR3 DNA sequence: TGTGCCAGTAGTTCCTCAGGGGATTCTGGAAACACCATATATTTT.

This rearrangement joins TRBV11-2 to TRBJ1-1; D remains ambiguous. The CDR3 length is 14 residues. Trimming shortened V by 1 base and J by 4 bases, and 10 bases separated the two germline ends. Germline-derived CDR1 and CDR2 are SGHAT and FQNNGV. This chain's CDR3 is CASSLAAGSTEAFF. CDR3 coding DNA: TGTGCCAGCAGCTTAGCGGCGGGCTCCACTGAAGCTTTCTTT.

V usage is TRBV6-4 and J usage is TRBJ1-2; D gene ambiguous. This CDR3 has 13 amino acids. V lost 2 bases, J lost 11 bases, and 15 bases lay in between. Germline CDR1 MRHNA, CDR2 SNTAGT. Written as DNA, the CDR3 is TGTGCCAGCAGTGACGGTGAAACTATGGTTTACACCTTC. The encoded protein is CASSDGETMVYTF.